These 21 T cell receptor beta chains came from one sample sequenced in a study of OX40 agonist ivuxolimab in advanced cancers. Clones were read by immunoSEQ multiplex PCR, and TCRdb kept only the in-frame ones, dropping some. Of around 70,000 clones in the sample, roughly 80% were seen once. The sample consisted of CD4+ or CD8+ T cells sorted from blood, taken in a trial of the OX40 agonist ivuxolimab. The receptors come from an adult with an advanced solid tumor such as melanoma, head and neck, liver or kidney cancer.

The chain recombines TRBV19 with TRBJ1-2; D unclear. V shed 7 bases and J shed 7 bases, with 16 bases lying between them. The CDR3 length is 13 residues. The germline V gene has CDR1 LNHDA and CDR2 SQIVND (reference sequence). CDR3 loop: CASTLLMSGGYTF. CDR3 sequence (DNA): TGTGCCAGTACCCTCCTCATGTCGGGTGGCTACACCTTC.

The genes are TRBV6-5 and TRBJ1-5, with 8 bases fitting TRBD1. Germline CDR1 and CDR2: MNHEY and SVGAGI. The CDR3 loop spans 15 amino acids. V lost 6 bases and J lost 3; bases outside the gene matches: 7. CDR3 nucleotide sequence: TGTGCCAGCAGAACGACAGGGGCCTTCAATCAGCCCCAGCATTTT. This codes for CASRTTGAFNQPQHF.

The chain has TRBV5-1 and TRBJ2-3; 13 bases are shared with TRBD2. Germline CDR1 and CDR2: SGHRS and YFSETQ. J gave up 6 bases and V 2 bases, and 6 bases lay outside the gene matches. CDR3 length: 16 amino acids. The CDR3 DNA reads TGCGCCAGCAGCTTACAAGGGACTAGCGGGGAGGATACGCAGTATTTT. It is translated as CASSLQGTSGEDTQYF.

The rearrangement joins TRBV18 to TRBJ1-3; no clear D gene. The V and J ends lost 2 bases and 7 bases respectively, with 9 bases between them. The CDR3 loop spans 13 amino acids. In germline, CDR1 is KGHSH, CDR2 LQKENI. CDR3 sequence reads: CASSPSDSNTIYF. In DNA form, the CDR3 reads TGTGCCAGCTCACCATCAGATAGTAACACCATATATTTT.

The gene calls are TRBV27 and TRBJ1-1; D remains unclear. The CDR3 totals 18 residues. From germline, CDR1 is MNHEY and CDR2 SMNVEV (reference sequence). Deletions cut 5 bases from V and 1 base from J, with 23 bases between. Written as DNA, the CDR3 is TGTGCCAGCAGTCCTATCGCCAGCGGTATCACTAAGAACACTGAAGCTTTCTTT. Amino acids: CASSPIASGITKNTEAFF.

This clone has a handful of counts. The chain recombines TRBV5-4 with TRBJ1-2; possible D gene TRBD1, 5 bases. V shed 4 bases and J shed 0 bases, with 10 bases lying between them. The CDR3 has 14 amino acids. CDR1 and CDR2 from the germline V gene are SGHNT and YYREEE (reference sequence). The CDR3 spells CASSIDRANYGYTF. DNA of the CDR3: TGTGCCAGCAGCATTGACAGAGCTAACTATGGCTACACCTTC.

This clone has only a few counts. The chain has TRBV2 and TRBJ1-4; maybe TRBD1 (5 bases). The CDR3 totals 13 residues. Trimming cost V 8 bases and J 7 bases, with 14 bases left between them. CDR1 is SNHLY, CDR2 FYNNEI, per germline. CDR3 in amino acids: CASSGAEGEKLFF. The DNA of the CDR3 is TGTGCCAGCTCCGGGGCCGAGGGTGAAAAACTGTTTTTT.

This sequence joins TRBV6-5 and TRBJ2-3; D gene ambiguous. The ends were cut back, 4 bases at V and 2 bases at J, with 13 bases in the middle. This CDR3 spans 15 amino acids. Germline CDR1 is MNHEY and CDR2 is SVGAGI. The CDR3 sequence: CASSLLDGDTDTQYF. CDR3 DNA sequence: TGTGCCAGCAGTTTATTGGACGGAGACACAGATACGCAGTATTTT.

J is TRBJ1-2 and V is TRBV5-1; TRBD1 is a possible D gene (5 bases). This CDR3 comprises 15 residues. Germline CDR1 SGHRS, CDR2 YFSETQ. V was shortened by 0 bases and J by 7 bases, with 16 bases between the two germline ends. The CDR3, as DNA: TGCGCCAGCAGCTTGGATCCAGGGACGGACGGTGGCTACACCTTC. The encoded protein is CASSLDPGTDGGYTF.

The chain is built from TRBV7-2 and TRBJ2-1; TRBD2 matches 9 bases. Germline V gene data show CDR1 as SGHTA and CDR2 as FQGNSA. CDR3 length equals 18 residues. With V trimmed by 6 bases and J by 3 bases, 15 bases remained unmatched. The CDR3 is CASSRQLAGGRRYNEQFF. CDR3 in DNA: TGTGCCAGCAGTCGCCAACTAGCGGGCGGACGTCGCTACAATGAGCAGTTCTTC.

The chain recombines TRBV2 with TRBJ2-7; 8 bases line up with TRBD2. CDR1 is SNHLY and CDR2 is FYNNEI in the germline V gene. The trim removed 8 bases at V and 0 bases at J, leaving 9 bases unmatched. This CDR3 is built from 15 residues. The CDR3 sequence: CASEEPSGSSYEQYF. CDR3 bases: TGTGCCAGCGAAGAACCCAGCGGGAGCTCCTACGAGCAGTACTTC.

The rearrangement joins TRBV5-1 to TRBJ1-2, with TRBD1 matching over 7 bases. With V trimmed by 0 bases and J by 6 bases, 5 bases remained unmatched. The length of the CDR3 is 14 residues. Per germline, CDR1 SGHRS and CDR2 YFSETQ. In DNA, the CDR3 is TGCGCCAGCAGCTTGGAGGAGGGGGCGAATGGCTACACCTTC. This encodes CASSLEEGANGYTF.

The gene calls are TRBV7-9 and TRBJ2-5; a possible D gene is TRBD1 (5 bases). From germline, CDR1 is SEHNR and CDR2 FQNEAQ (reference sequence). V was cut by 1 base and J by 5 bases, with 11 bases left in between. This CDR3 has 14 amino acids. Written as DNA, the CDR3 is TGTGCCAGCAGCTTAGAAGGGGCCGGGGAGACCCAGTACTTC. Translating gives CASSLEGAGETQYF.

The V call is TRBV2, the J call TRBJ2-7; D uncertain. The CDR3 is 14 amino acids. CDR1 and CDR2 (germline): SNHLY, FYNNEI. Trimming pared 11 bases from V and 4 bases from J, leaving 21 bases between. This CDR3 reads CASEPNYSSYEQYF. The DNA for the CDR3 is TGTGCCTCCGAGCCGAACTATAGTTCGTACGAGCAGTACTTC.

This clone has more than one count but fewer than ten. Here the CDR3 reads CSVGNIRSYNEQFF. The CDR3 DNA reads as TGCAGCGTGGGGAATATCCGCTCCTACAATGAGCAGTTCTTC. The chain links TRBV29-1 to TRBJ2-1; D is unclear. Germline CDR1 is SQVTM and CDR2 is ANQGSEA. Trimming pared 6 bases from V and 0 bases from J, leaving 12 bases between. The CDR3 totals 14 residues.

The gene calls are TRBV28 and TRBJ2-5; unclear D gene. There are 15 residues in the CDR3. Germline V lookup: CDR1 MDHEN, CDR2 SYDVKM. V was shortened by 1 base and J by 3 bases, with 12 bases between the two germline ends. The CDR3 DNA sequence: TGTGCCAGCAGTTTATCCCGGGCCGGAGAAGAGACCCAGTACTTC. It is translated as CASSLSRAGEETQYF. Full variable domain (missing parts from reference TRBV28 and TRBJ2-5): DVKVTQSSRYLVKRTGEKVFLECVQDMDHENMFWYRQDPGLGLRLIYFSYDVKMKEKGDIPEGYSVSREKKERFSLILESASTNQTSMYLCASSLSRAGEETQYFGPGTRLLVL.

V is TRBV7-9 and J is TRBJ2-5; either TRBD1 or TRBD2 may fit D (6 bases each). This CDR3 comprises 16 residues. V was shortened by 5 bases and J by 5 bases, with 21 bases between the two germline ends. CDR1 and CDR2 (germline): SEHNR, FQNEAQ (reference sequence). As DNA, the CDR3 is TGTGCCAGCAGCCTGGCCCACAGGAGGGGGATGGAGACCCAGTACTTC. The encoded protein is CASSLAHRRGMETQYF.

V is TRBV11-3 and J is TRBJ2-1; 16 nucleotides match TRBD2. The CDR3 is 20 residues long. With V trimmed by 0 bases and J by 4 bases, 9 bases remained unmatched. Germline V gives CDR1 SGHNT, CDR2 YENEEA. The CDR3 sequence is CASSLDWGLAGGPFYNEQFF. The CDR3 DNA follows: TGTGCCAGCAGCTTAGACTGGGGACTAGCGGGGGGGCCTTTTTACAATGAGCAGTTCTTC.

The genes are TRBV5-1 and TRBJ2-7; D remains ambiguous. V lost 6 bases, J lost 2 bases, and 24 bases lay in between. This CDR3 contains 17 residues. Germline V CDR1 and CDR2: SGHRS, YFSETQ. The CDR3 DNA sequence: TGCGCCAGCACTCCGGCTCCTCCTGAGGTGTCAACCTACGAGCAGTACTTC. As protein: CASTPAPPEVSTYEQYF.

The gene calls are TRBV5-4 and TRBJ2-7, with D possibly matching TRBD1 (6 bases). Germline V gene lookup returns CDR1 SGHNT and CDR2 YYREEE (reference sequence). Trimming shortened V by 2 bases and J by 7 bases, and 7 bases separated the two germline ends. The CDR3 is 11 amino acids. CDR3 nucleotide sequence: TGTGCCAGCAGCTTCGGACAGGAGCAGTACTTC. It codes for CASSFGQEQYF. Full variable domain (remainder filled in from reference TRBV5-4 and TRBJ2-7): ETGVTQSPTHLIKTRGQQVTLRCSSQSGHNTVSWYQQALGQGPQFIFQYYREEENGRGNFPPRFSGLQFPNYSSELNVNALELDDSALYLCASSFGQEQYFGPGTRLTVT.

The J gene is TRBJ1-2, the V gene TRBV6-6; TRBD1 aligns across 7 bases. The CDR3 has 15 residues. V lost 6 bases, J lost 5 bases, and 12 bases stayed unmatched. Germline V gene data show CDR1 as MNHNY and CDR2 as SVGAGI (reference sequence). CDR3 bases: TGTGCCAGCAGGGGCGACAGGGAGCATGGTTATGGCTACACCTTC. Translating it yields CASRGDREHGYGYTF.